The clone carrying this TCR beta chain has at least ten counts. The data are from a study of early T cells in non-severe SARS-CoV-2 infection. Using its own MiXCR run on the 5' RACE reads, TCRdb lists one record per CDR3 protein. Of under 70,000 distinct CDR3 sequences listed, 4.9% were seen once; the top ten hold around 5.2%. Germline loops: CDR1 SGHTA, CDR2 FQGNSA. The CDR3 totals 15 residues. V gave up 1 base and J gave up 7 bases, with 11 bases separating them. Specimen: whole blood. This receptor was identified in an adult who was a healthcare worker with PCR-confirmed SARS-CoV-2 infection or an uninfected control (not recorded which). The rearrangement uses TRBV7-2 and TRBJ1-6; no clear D gene. CDR3 DNA sequence: TGTGCCAGCAGCTTAGGTCCCACCCGAAATTCACCCCTCCACTTT. The encoded protein is CASSLGPTRNSPLHF. Looking up the rest from reference TRBV7-2 and TRBJ1-6 gives the full variable domain: GAGVSQSPSNKVTEKGKDVELRCDPISGHTALYWYRQSLGQGLEFLIYFQGNSAPDKSGLPSDRFSAERTGGSVSTLTIQRTQQEDSAVYLCASSLGPTRNSPLHFGNGTRLTVT.